These 21 T cell receptor beta chains share one sample of origin, sequenced in a study of blood T cell repertoires in COVID-19. Data came from immunoSEQ multiplex PCR; TCRdb stores just in-frame clones and leaves some out. The data contain 200,000 to 250,000 clones, 83% of them singletons. Sequencing input: peripheral blood. The receptors originated from a woman in her 30s with COVID-19, enrolled during active disease.

This clone has only one observation. The chain couples TRBV5-1 to TRBJ1-2, with 9 bases that match TRBD1. The trim removed 4 bases at V and 4 bases at J, leaving 5 bases unmatched. Germline-derived CDR1 and CDR2 are SGHRS and YFSETQ. CDR3 length: 14 amino acids. The CDR3 DNA reads TGCGCCAGCAGCGTAACAGGGGGCTCCTATGGCTACACCTTC. It is translated as CASSVTGGSYGYTF.

The genes are TRBV5-1 and TRBJ1-3; 9 nucleotides line up with TRBD1. Unmatched junction bases numbered 8, after V lost 4 bases and J lost 0 bases. Germline V lookup: CDR1 SGHRS, CDR2 YFSETQ. The CDR3 totals 17 residues. The CDR3 loop reads CASSREGTGISGNTIYF. The CDR3 nucleotides read TGCGCCAGCAGCCGGGAGGGGACAGGGATCTCTGGAAACACCATATATTTT.

The chain joins TRBV5-1 to TRBJ1-1, with a weak D call TRBD1 (5 bases). Germline lookup yields CDR1 SGHRS and CDR2 YFSETQ. Between the trimmed V and J ends, which lost 4 bases and 4 bases, there was a span of 14 bases. There are 14 residues in the CDR3. CDR3 in amino acids: CASSRGGGGTEAFF. The CDR3 DNA reads TGCGCCAGCAGCCGGGGTGGGGGAGGCACTGAAGCTTTCTTT.

The V gene is TRBV6-1, the J gene TRBJ2-1, with 12 positions matching TRBD2. Germline V gene data show CDR1 as MNHNS and CDR2 as SASEGT. This CDR3 has 16 amino acids. With 4 bases clipped from V and 8 bases from J, the junction kept 9 bases outside the gene matches. The DNA of the CDR3 is TGTGCCAGCAGTGCATCTAGCGGGGGGGCTTCCCATGAGCAGTTCTTC. This sequence encodes CASSASSGGASHEQFF.

V gene TRBV6-5 combines with J gene TRBJ2-1; 9 bases agree with TRBD2. In germline, CDR1 is MNHEY, CDR2 SVGAGI. The CDR3 consists of 15 residues. Germline trimming cut 6 bases from V and 4 bases from J; bases unmatched to any gene: 7. The CDR3 loop is CASRSGLAGYNEQFF. In nucleotides, the CDR3 is TGTGCCAGCAGGTCGGGCCTAGCGGGGTACAATGAGCAGTTCTTC.

The chain uses TRBV7-2 and TRBJ1-5; the match to TRBD1 covers 7 bases. The CDR3 contains 13 residues. The V gene end was trimmed by 5 bases and the J gene end by 7 bases; junction bases not matched to a gene: 5. CDR1 and CDR2 (germline): SGHTA, FQGNSA. CDR3 protein: CASSLDREQPQHF. The CDR3 DNA reads as TGTGCCAGCAGCCTAGACAGGGAACAGCCCCAGCATTTT.

This chain joins TRBV7-7 and TRBJ2-2; 13 positions agree with TRBD2. The germline V gene has CDR1 SSHAT and CDR2 FNYEAQ (reference sequence). This CDR3 has 17 amino acids. With V trimmed by 3 bases and J by 5 bases, 6 bases remained unmatched. CDR3 residues: CASSLRTSGRNTGELFF. The CDR3 DNA reads TGTGCCAGCAGCTTGAGGACTAGCGGGAGAAATACCGGGGAGCTGTTTTTT.

The sample holds a few counts of this clone. The V gene is TRBV7-6, the J gene TRBJ1-3; D unresolved. CDR1 and CDR2 (germline): SGHVS, FNYEAQ. Trimming removed 2 bases from V and 2 bases from J, with 7 bases in between. CDR3 size: 14 residues. The CDR3 region is CASSLNNAGNTIYF. The CDR3 region has the DNA TGTGCCAGCAGCTTAAACAACGCTGGAAACACCATATATTTT.

This CDR3 reads CASSLLLRRGGTDTQYF. CDR3 nucleotides: TGTGCCAGCAGTTTACTACTAAGGCGGGGCGGCACAGATACGCAGTATTTT. This rearrangement joins TRBV27 to TRBJ2-3, with D tentatively TRBD2 (6 bases). Trimming took 2 bases from V and 1 from J, leaving 16 bases between them. The CDR3 covers 17 residues. The germline V gene has CDR1 MNHEY and CDR2 SMNVEV (reference sequence).

This clone was counted a few times. The gene calls are TRBV21-1 and TRBJ1-5; the table assigns TRBD1, which was not confirmed against the DNA. TRBV21-1 represents a pseudogene. This CDR3 region has 13 residues. The CDR3: CASSKQVTWPQHF. CDR3 sequence (DNA): TGTGCCAGCAGCAAACAGGTAACATGGCCCCAGCATTTT.

The V and J genes are TRBV27 and TRBJ2-1; D gene unclear. V was trimmed by 5 bases and J by 7 bases, leaving 12 bases between them. Germline loops: CDR1 MNHEY, CDR2 SMNVEV (reference sequence). The length of the CDR3 is 13 residues. The CDR3 protein is CASSPNPSNEQFF. The CDR3 nucleotides read TGTGCCAGCAGTCCAAATCCCAGTAATGAGCAGTTCTTC.

The J gene is TRBJ1-2, the V gene TRBV3-1 (or the pseudogene TRBV3-2), with D maybe TRBD1 (5 bases). CDR3 length: 14 amino acids. Germline-derived CDR1 and CDR2 are LGHDT and YNNKEL (reference sequence). The V end was cut by 4 bases, the J end by 4 bases, with 13 bases between. This CDR3 is CASSPTPDSYGYTF. Written as DNA, the CDR3 is TGTGCCAGCAGCCCAACCCCAGACAGCTATGGCTACACCTTC.

The J gene is TRBJ1-1, the V gene TRBV15; D not resolved. This CDR3 is built from 15 residues. V lost 5 bases and J 3 bases, leaving 16 bases between the germline ends. CDR1 is LNHNV and CDR2 is YYDKDF in the germline V gene (reference sequence). The CDR3 nucleotides read TGTGCCACCAGCGAAACACGGGGTCCCCACACTGAAGCTTTCTTT. Its protein is CATSETRGPHTEAFF.

The chain recombines TRBV4-1 with TRBJ2-7, with TRBD1 matching over 9 bases. In germline, CDR1 is MGHRA, CDR2 YSYEKL. CDR3 length equals 17 residues. The trim removed 1 base at V and 5 bases at J, leaving 12 bases unmatched. The CDR3 region is CASSQVAGEQGANEQYF. The CDR3 nucleotides read TGCGCCAGCAGCCAAGTCGCTGGGGAACAGGGGGCAAACGAGCAGTACTTC.

The chain carries TRBV6-5 and TRBJ2-7, with TRBD1 as a possible D gene (5 bases). The V gene lost 4 bases and the J gene lost 6 bases, with 16 bases spanning the gap. The CDR3 loop spans 14 amino acids. Germline CDR1 and CDR2: MNHEY and SVGAGI. The CDR3 DNA reads as TGTGCCAGCAGTTGGCAGGGAACAGCCGTCGAGCAGTACTTC. Translating it yields CASSWQGTAVEQYF.

This sequence joins TRBV5-1 and TRBJ2-7, with a possible D match to TRBD2 (5 bases). V was clipped by 1 base and J by 6 bases, with 14 bases between them. CDR1 and CDR2 (germline): SGHRS, YFSETQ. This CDR3 spans 14 amino acids. CDR3 region: CASSLPGSAGEQYF. CDR3 nucleotides: TGCGCCAGCAGCTTGCCCGGTAGCGCGGGCGAGCAGTACTTC. The full variable domain, in which reference TRBV5-1 and TRBJ2-7 provide the parts outside the CDR3, is KAGVTQTPRYLIKTRGQQVTLSCSPISGHRSVSWYQQTPGQGLQFLFEYFSETQRNKGNFPGRFSGRQFSNSRSEMNVSTLELGDSALYLCASSLPGSAGEQYFGPGTRLTVT.

Here the CDR3 reads CASSELGTSTDTQYF. CDR3 in DNA: TGTGCCAGCAGTGAACTAGGAACTTCCACAGATACGCAGTATTTT. The chain links TRBV6-4 to TRBJ2-3, with D perhaps matching TRBD2 (5 bases). Germline CDR1 MRHNA, CDR2 SNTAGT. The CDR3 consists of 15 residues. The V gene lost 3 bases and the J gene lost 2 bases, with 12 bases spanning the gap.

The chain is built from TRBV28 and TRBJ2-1; D may be TRBD2 (5 bases). The CDR3 runs 16 residues. Trimming took off 4 bases at V and 2 bases at J, with 15 bases between the two ends. CDR1 MDHEN and CDR2 SYDVKM come from the germline V gene. The CDR3 spells CASSSLASRTYNEQFF. The CDR3 region has the DNA TGTGCCAGCAGTTCGCTAGCCAGTAGGACCTACAATGAGCAGTTCTTC. The complete variable domain, with remaining parts taken from reference TRBV28 and TRBJ2-1, reads DVKVTQSSRYLVKRTGEKVFLECVQDMDHENMFWYRQDPGLGLRLIYFSYDVKMKEKGDIPEGYSVSREKKERFSLILESASTNQTSMYLCASSSLASRTYNEQFFGPGTRLTVL.

The chain employs TRBV5-4 and TRBJ1-1; 7 nucleotides align to TRBD1. This CDR3 comprises 15 residues. The ends lost 4 bases at V and 3 bases at J; junction bases unmatched: 9. Germline lookup yields CDR1 SGHNT and CDR2 YYREEE (reference sequence). The CDR3 here is CASSIRDRYHTEAFF. The CDR3 nucleotides are TGTGCCAGCAGCATCCGGGACAGATACCACACTGAAGCTTTCTTT.

A few counts support this clone. V usage is TRBV7-9 and J usage is TRBJ2-1; no firm D call. V lost 5 bases to trimming and J lost 8 bases, with 10 bases between them. In germline, CDR1 is SEHNR, CDR2 FQNEAQ (reference sequence). CDR3 length: 12 amino acids. CDR3 DNA: TGTGCCAGCAGCGCCGAACTGGATGAGCAGTTCTTC. It yields the protein CASSAELDEQFF. Full variable domain (rest looked up from reference TRBV7-9 and TRBJ2-1): DTGVSQNPRHKITKRGQNVTFRCDPISEHNRLYWYRQTLGQGPEFLTYFQNEAQLEKSRLLSDRFSAERPKGSFSTLEIQRTEQGDSAMYLCASSAELDEQFFGPGTRLTVL.

The rearrangement uses TRBV29-1 and TRBJ1-1; tentative D call: TRBD1 (5 bases). CDR3 size: 14 residues. Germline V gene sequence: CDR1 SQVTM, CDR2 ANQGSEA. Trimming cost V 6 bases and J 1 base, with 15 bases left between them. In DNA form, the CDR3 reads TGCAGCGTGAGGACGGACATGACGAACACTGAAGCTTTCTTT. This codes for CSVRTDMTNTEAFF. Complete variable domain (other parts from reference TRBV29-1 and TRBJ1-1): SAVISQKPSRDICQRGTSLTIQCQVDSQVTMMFWYRQQPGQSLTLIATANQGSEATYESGFVIDKFPISRPNLTFSTLTVSNMSPEDSSIYLCSVRTDMTNTEAFFGQGTRLTVV.